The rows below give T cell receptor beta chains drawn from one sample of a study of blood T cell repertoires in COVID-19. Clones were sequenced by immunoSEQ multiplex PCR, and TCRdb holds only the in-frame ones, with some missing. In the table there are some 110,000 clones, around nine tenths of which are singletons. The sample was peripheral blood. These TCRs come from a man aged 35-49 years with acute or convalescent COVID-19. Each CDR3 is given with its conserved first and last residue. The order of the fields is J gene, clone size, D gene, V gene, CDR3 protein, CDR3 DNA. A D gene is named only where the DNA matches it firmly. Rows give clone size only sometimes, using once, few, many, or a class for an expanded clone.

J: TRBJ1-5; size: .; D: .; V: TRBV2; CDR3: CASSPFSNQPQHF; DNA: TGTGCCAGCAGCCCTTTTAGCAATCAGCCCCAGCATTTT
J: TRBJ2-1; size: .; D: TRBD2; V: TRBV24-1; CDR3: CATSSSGKNNEQFF; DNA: TGTGCCACCAGCTCTAGCGGGAAGAACAATGAGCAGTTCTTC
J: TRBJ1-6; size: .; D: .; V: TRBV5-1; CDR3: CASSRQENSPLHF; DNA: TGCGCCAGCTCAAGACAGGAGAACTCACCCCTCCACTTT
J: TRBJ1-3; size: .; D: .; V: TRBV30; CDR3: CAWSRGGPGNTIYF; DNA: TGTGCCTGGAGTCGAGGGGGACCAGGAAACACCATATATTTT
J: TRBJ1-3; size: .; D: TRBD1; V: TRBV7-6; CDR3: CASSHSEDRAGNTIYF; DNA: TGTGCCAGCAGCCACTCCGAAGACAGGGCTGGAAACACCATATATTTT
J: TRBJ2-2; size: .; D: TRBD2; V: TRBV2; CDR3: CASSEALRAGDTGELFF; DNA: TGTGCCAGCAGTGAAGCGCTCAGGGCGGGGGACACCGGGGAGCTGTTTTTT
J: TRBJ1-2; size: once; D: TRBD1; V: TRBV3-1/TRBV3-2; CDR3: CASSQGDRPNNYGYTF; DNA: TGTGCCAGCAGCCAAGGGGACAGACCGAATAACTATGGCTACACCTTC
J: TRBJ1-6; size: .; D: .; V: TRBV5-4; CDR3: CASSFGGWGTPLHF; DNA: TGTGCCAGCAGCTTCGGGGGTTGGGGTACACCCCTCCACTTT
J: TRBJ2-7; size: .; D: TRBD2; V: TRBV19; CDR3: CASSKPSSGASSYEQYF; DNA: TGTGCCAGTAGTAAGCCCTCTAGCGGGGCGAGCTCCTACGAGCAGTACTTC
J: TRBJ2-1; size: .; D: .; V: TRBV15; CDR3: CATSRERSSYNEQFF; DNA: TGTGCCACCAGCAGGGAGCGCTCCTCCTACAATGAGCAGTTCTTC
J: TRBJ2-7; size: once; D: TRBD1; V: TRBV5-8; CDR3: CASSFVGGTGAYEQYF; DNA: TGTGCCAGCAGCTTTGTAGGTGGGACAGGGGCCTACGAGCAGTACTTC
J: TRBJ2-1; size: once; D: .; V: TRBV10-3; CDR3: CAISGTGTHYNEQFF; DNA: TGTGCCATCAGTGGAACCGGGACTCACTACAATGAGCAGTTCTTC
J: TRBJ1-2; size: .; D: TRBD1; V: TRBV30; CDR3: CAWTRGLLGYGYTF; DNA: TGTGCCTGGACGAGGGGGCTTTTGGGCTATGGCTACACCTTC
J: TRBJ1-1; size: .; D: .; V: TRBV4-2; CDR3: CASSPTVNTEAFF; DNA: TGTGCCAGCAGCCCGACAGTGAACACTGAAGCTTTCTTT
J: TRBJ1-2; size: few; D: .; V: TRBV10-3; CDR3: CASSGGSGGYTF; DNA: TGTGCCAGCTCGGGGGGAAGTGGTGGCTACACCTTC
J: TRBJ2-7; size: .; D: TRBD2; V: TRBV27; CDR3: CASSLAGGRGDEQYF; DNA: TGTGCCAGCAGTTTAGCGGGGGGCCGGGGTGACGAGCAGTACTTC
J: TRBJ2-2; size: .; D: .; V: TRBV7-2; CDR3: CASSSQAGTGELFF; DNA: TGTGCCAGCAGCTCCCAGGCCGGCACCGGGGAGCTGTTTTTT
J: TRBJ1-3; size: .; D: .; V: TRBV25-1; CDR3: CASTFRNTIYF; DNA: TGTGCCAGCACCTTCCGGAACACCATATATTTT
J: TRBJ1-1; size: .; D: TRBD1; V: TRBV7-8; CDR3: CASSFRGQANTEAFF; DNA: TGTGCCAGCAGCTTTAGGGGACAGGCGAACACTGAAGCTTTCTTT
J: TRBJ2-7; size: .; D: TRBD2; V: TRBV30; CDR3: CAWSFGTSGGGHEQYF; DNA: TGTGCCTGGAGCTTCGGGACTAGCGGGGGAGGCCACGAGCAGTACTTC
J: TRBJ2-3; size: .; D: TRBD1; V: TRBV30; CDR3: CAWNSGTGSLGTQYF; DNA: TGTGCCTGGAATTCCGGGACAGGGTCCTTGGGTACGCAGTATTTT
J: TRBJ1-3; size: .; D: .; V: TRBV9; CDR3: CASNRDTNSGNTIYF; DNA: TGTGCCAGCAACAGGGACACCAACTCTGGAAACACCATATATTTT
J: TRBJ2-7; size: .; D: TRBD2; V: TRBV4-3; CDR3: CASSQDLLAGGYEQYF; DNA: TGCGCCAGCAGCCAAGATCTTCTAGCGGGGGGTTACGAGCAGTACTTC
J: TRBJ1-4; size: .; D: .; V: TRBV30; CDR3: CAWKPGQNNEKLFF; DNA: TGTGCCTGGAAACCTGGACAGAATAATGAAAAACTGTTTTTT
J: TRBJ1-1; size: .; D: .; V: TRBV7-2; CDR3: CALPRGRAGEAFF; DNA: TGTGCCCTCCCTAGGGGCAGGGCCGGGGAAGCTTTCTTT
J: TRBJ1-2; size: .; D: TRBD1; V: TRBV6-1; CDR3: CASSEVQGAHGYTF; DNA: TGTGCCAGCAGTGAAGTCCAGGGGGCACATGGCTACACCTTC
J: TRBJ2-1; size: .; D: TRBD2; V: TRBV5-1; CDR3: CASSLAGGSSSYNEQFF; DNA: TGCGCCAGCAGTCTAGCGGGGGGTTCGAGCTCCTACAATGAGCAGTTCTTC
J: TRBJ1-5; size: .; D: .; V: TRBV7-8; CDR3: CASSLRGADQPQHF; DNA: TGTGCCAGCAGCTTACGGGGGGCGGATCAGCCCCAGCATTTT
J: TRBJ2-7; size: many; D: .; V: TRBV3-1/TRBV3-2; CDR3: CASSQGGIYRRTEQYF; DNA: TGTGCCAGCAGCCAAGGAGGGATCTACAGAAGGACCGAGCAGTACTTC
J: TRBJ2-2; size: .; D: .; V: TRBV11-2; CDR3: CASSLDLRPGGTGELFF; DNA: TGTGCCAGCAGCTTAGATTTGCGCCCCGGGGGCACCGGGGAGCTGTTTTTT
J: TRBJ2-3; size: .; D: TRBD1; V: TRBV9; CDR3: CASSPRTGGSADTQYF; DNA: TGTGCCAGCAGCCCCCGGACAGGGGGTTCCGCAGATACGCAGTATTTT
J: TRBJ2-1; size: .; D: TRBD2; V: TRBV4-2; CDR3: CASSQVGTSGGYNEQFF; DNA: TGTGCCAGCAGCCAAGTTGGTACTAGCGGGGGGTACAATGAGCAGTTCTTC
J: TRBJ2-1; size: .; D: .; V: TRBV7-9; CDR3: CASSSPVVNNNEQFF; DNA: TGTGCCAGCAGCTCCCCAGTTGTTAACAACAATGAGCAGTTCTTC
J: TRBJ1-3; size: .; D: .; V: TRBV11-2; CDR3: CASQPLRSSGNTIYF; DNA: TGTGCCAGCCAACCACTCCGGAGCTCTGGAAACACCATATATTTT
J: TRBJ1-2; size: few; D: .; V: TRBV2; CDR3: CASRGRTVNYGYTF; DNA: TGTGCCAGCAGGGGGCGTACAGTAAACTATGGCTACACCTTC
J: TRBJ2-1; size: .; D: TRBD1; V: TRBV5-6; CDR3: CASRGQGGVNEQFF; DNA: TGTGCCAGCAGGGGACAGGGGGGAGTGAATGAGCAGTTCTTC
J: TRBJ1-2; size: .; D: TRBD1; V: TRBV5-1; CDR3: CASSPQTGAGGYTF; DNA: TGCGCCAGCAGCCCGCAGACAGGGGCGGGTGGCTACACCTTC
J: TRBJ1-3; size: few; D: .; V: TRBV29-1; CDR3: CSVQTDSGNTIYF; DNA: TGCAGCGTCCAGACAGACTCTGGAAACACCATATATTTT
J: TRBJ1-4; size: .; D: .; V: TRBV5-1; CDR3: CASSRESGANEKLFF; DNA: TGCGCCAGCAGCCGGGAATCGGGCGCAAATGAAAAACTGTTTTTT
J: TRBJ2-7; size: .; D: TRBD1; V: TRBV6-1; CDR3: CASSEAVGQGYEQYF; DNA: TGTGCCAGCAGTGAAGCGGTGGGACAGGGCTACGAGCAGTACTTC
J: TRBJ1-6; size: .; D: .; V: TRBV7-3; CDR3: CASSLWSDSPLHF; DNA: TGTGCCAGCAGCTTATGGTCGGATTCACCCCTCCACTTT
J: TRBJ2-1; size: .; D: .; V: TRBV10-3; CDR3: CAISSHRQAANEQFF; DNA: TGTGCCATCAGTTCCCACCGACAGGCGGCCAATGAGCAGTTCTTC